One and the same sample provided the 29 T cell receptor beta chains below, sequenced in a study of blood T cell repertoires in COVID-19. TCRdb's table, derived via immunoSEQ multiplex PCR, lists solely in-frame clones and lacks some. The sample has 150,000 to 200,000 clones; 80% to 90% are singletons. The sequencing input was peripheral blood. Every receptor here comes from a man in his 60s with acute or convalescent COVID-19.

The rearrangement links TRBV9 to TRBJ1-6; D gene uncertain. The CDR3 extends over 13 amino acids. Trimming left V 10 bases short and J 7 bases short, with 15 bases between. The germline V gene encodes CDR1 SGDLS and CDR2 YYNGEE. The CDR3 DNA is TGTGCCTCAGACCGGGAAGGGAATTCACCCCTCCACTTT. It codes for CASDREGNSPLHF.

V is TRBV29-1 and J is TRBJ2-1; weak D call: TRBD2 (5 bases). This CDR3 comprises 13 residues. From germline, CDR1 is SQVTM and CDR2 ANQGSEA. Trimming removed 1 base at V and 10 bases at J, with 14 bases between. In DNA form, the CDR3 reads TGCAGCGTTGAAGCCCAGGAGGTGAGGGAGCAGTTCTTC. Protein sequence: CSVEAQEVREQFF.

The chain recombines TRBV6-1 with TRBJ2-1; 15 nucleotides match TRBD2. The CDR3 extends over 16 amino acids. Germline assignment: CDR1 MNHNS and CDR2 SASEGT. V was clipped by 4 bases and J by 10 bases; unmatched bases: 8. The CDR3 loop reads CASSGGLAGGKGEQFF. The CDR3, as DNA: TGTGCCAGCAGTGGCGGACTAGCGGGAGGGAAAGGAGAGCAGTTCTTC.

V gene TRBV11-2 combines with J gene TRBJ2-3, with 7 bases identical to TRBD2. Trimming at V came to 6 bases and at J to 1 base, leaving 7 bases not matched to a gene. The CDR3 sequence is 15 residues long. CDR1 and CDR2 (germline): SGHAT, FQNNGV. For the CDR3, the DNA is TGTGCCAGCAGACAACTGGCGGGAGGCACAGATACGCAGTATTTT. Translated, it gives CASRQLAGGTDTQYF.

In this sample, this clone turned up a few times. The chain has TRBV7-9 and TRBJ2-1, with TRBD1 as a possible D gene (5 bases). The CDR3 covers 15 residues. V gave up 8 bases and J gave up 10 bases, with 24 bases separating them. Germline V gene data show CDR1 as SEHNR and CDR2 as FQNEAQ (reference sequence). Here the CDR3 DNA reads TGTGCCAGCCTAATGGGGCAGGGAATCGAAGACGAGCAGTTCTTC. It specifies CASLMGQGIEDEQFF.

This sequence joins TRBV3-1 (or the pseudogene TRBV3-2) and TRBJ2-1, with D perhaps matching TRBD1 (5 bases). The V gene lost 3 bases and the J gene lost 8 bases, with 14 bases spanning the gap. Germline CDR1 reads LGHDT; CDR2 reads YNNKEL (reference sequence). CDR3 length: 14 residues. The CDR3 DNA reads as TGTGCCAGCAGCCAGGTCAGGGATTATTATGAGCAGTTCTTC. Translating it yields CASSQVRDYYEQFF.

V is TRBV28 and J is TRBJ2-3; D perhaps matches TRBD1 (7 bases). The length of the CDR3 is 18 residues. Per the germline V gene, CDR1 is MDHEN and CDR2 is SYDVKM. With 6 bases removed from V and 0 bases from J, the gap between germline ends came to 22 bases. CDR3 coding DNA: TGTGCCAGCAGGGGGACTGGCAGGGGGAGGAGTAGCACAGATACGCAGTATTTT. Protein sequence: CASRGTGRGRSSTDTQYF.

The chain combines TRBV9 with TRBJ2-7; 10 bases line up with TRBD1. J lost 3 bases, V lost 0 bases, and 6 bases had no gene match. There are 16 residues in the CDR3. Germline CDR1 SGDLS, CDR2 YYNGEE. For the CDR3, the DNA is TGTGCCAGCAGCGTAGCCGGGACAGGGGAAAGCTACGAGCAGTACTTC. It translates to CASSVAGTGESYEQYF.

The chain carries TRBV9 and TRBJ2-7; 7 bases match TRBD1. J lost 2 bases, V lost 0 bases, and 5 bases had no gene match. Germline loops: CDR1 SGDLS, CDR2 YYNGEE. The CDR3 consists of 15 residues. The CDR3 bases are TGTGCCAGCAGCGTAGGGTCAGGGGGACCCTACGAGCAGTACTTC. Protein sequence: CASSVGSGGPYEQYF.

This clone was detected only once. The chain recombines TRBV18 with TRBJ1-5, with D tentatively TRBD1 (5 bases). The CDR3 length is 18 residues. Between the trimmed V and J ends, which lost 6 bases and 2 bases, there was a span of 23 bases. Germline CDR1 KGHSH, CDR2 LQKENI. The CDR3 loop reads CASSSKSRLGGRNQPQHF. The CDR3 region has the DNA TGTGCCAGCTCCTCCAAGAGTCGGTTGGGGGGTCGCAATCAGCCCCAGCATTTT.

V gene TRBV28 combines with J gene TRBJ2-5; 13 bases agree with TRBD2. CDR3 length: 16 residues. After removal of 7 bases from V and 5 bases from J, the junction contained 10 bases not matched to a gene. Germline CDR1 and CDR2: MDHEN and SYDVKM. CDR3 bases: TGTGCCAGCACGCTACTAGCGGGAGGGCCCGGGGAGACCCAGTACTTC. Encoded protein: CASTLLAGGPGETQYF.

The chain uses TRBV4-2 and TRBJ2-1, with 8 bases that match TRBD2. Germline CDR1 and CDR2: LGHNA and YNFKEQ. Germline trimming cut 1 base from V and 3 bases from J; bases unmatched to any gene: 8. This CDR3 has 17 amino acids. CDR3 nucleotides: TGTGCCAGCAGCCAAGTGACTAGCGAGAATCTCTACAATGAGCAGTTCTTC. It is translated as CASSQVTSENLYNEQFF.

This rearrangement joins TRBV28 to TRBJ1-2; TRBD1 is a possible D gene (6 bases). The germline V gene encodes CDR1 MDHEN and CDR2 SYDVKM. CDR3 length: 12 residues. V was shortened by 4 bases and J by 8 bases, with 11 bases between the two germline ends. The CDR3 loop is CASSYQGNGYTF. CDR3 DNA: TGTGCCAGCAGTTATCAGGGGAACGGCTACACCTTC.

V and J are TRBV6-5 and TRBJ2-1; D may be TRBD2 (5 bases). This CDR3 has 15 amino acids. V lost 0 bases to trimming and J lost 5 bases, with 11 bases between them. From germline, CDR1 is MNHEY and CDR2 SVGAGI. In DNA form, the CDR3 reads TGTGCCAGCAGTTACTCGGGGTACGGGGACAATGAGCAGTTCTTC. Protein: CASSYSGYGDNEQFF.

The chain is built from TRBV18 and TRBJ2-3; TRBD1 matches 7 bases. Germline V CDR1 and CDR2: KGHSH, LQKENI. V trimming: 3 bases; J trimming: 5 bases; junction bases outside the gene matches: 5. The CDR3 is 14 residues long. CDR3 coding DNA: TGTGCCAGCTCACCTGACAGGGCCAGAGATACGCAGTATTTT. It yields the protein CASSPDRARDTQYF.

The chain links TRBV21-1 to TRBJ2-1; no DNA check was done on the table's D call, TRBD2. TRBV21-1 is a pseudogene locus. The CDR3 contains 12 residues. The CDR3 protein is CASSGEGHEQFF. The CDR3 nucleotides read TGTGCCAGCAGTGGGGAGGGGCATGAGCAGTTCTTC.

This clone was recorded only once. The chain is built from TRBV28 and TRBJ1-3; possibly TRBD1 for D (6 bases). The germline V gene has CDR1 MDHEN and CDR2 SYDVKM. The length of the CDR3 is 16 residues. Trimming removed 4 bases from V and 0 bases from J, with 13 bases in between. DNA of the CDR3: TGTGCCAGCAGTTCGCACGACAGGCCCTCTGGAAACACCATATATTTT. It encodes CASSSHDRPSGNTIYF.

The V call is TRBV5-1, the J call TRBJ2-3, with D possibly being TRBD1 (6 bases). CDR1 and CDR2 (germline): SGHRS, YFSETQ. There are 15 residues in the CDR3. Trimming cost V 2 bases and J 1 base, with 11 bases left between them. The CDR3 DNA reads as TGCGCCAGCAGCTTCGGACAGCTCGGCACAGATACGCAGTATTTT. This gives the protein CASSFGQLGTDTQYF.

This chain links TRBV7-8 with TRBJ2-3; 10 bases are a match to TRBD2. The CDR3 has 16 amino acids. Germline assignment: CDR1 SGHVS and CDR2 FQNEAQ. Losses at the gene ends were 4 bases for V and 2 bases for J; bases not matched to a gene: 6. The CDR3 sequence: CASSWGLARTTDTQYF. The CDR3 bases are TGTGCCAGCAGCTGGGGACTAGCGAGAACCACAGATACGCAGTATTTT.

Turning to this clone: Other DNA sequences from this sample encode an identical CDR3 as well. The chain uses TRBV5-8 and TRBJ2-5, with 7 nucleotides matching TRBD1. CDR3 size: 15 residues. Germline CDR1 reads SGHTS; CDR2 reads YDEGEE. Trimming took 0 bases from V and 1 from J; bases not matched to a gene: 3. CDR3 region: CASSLGQGLQETQYF. Written as DNA, the CDR3 is TGTGCCAGCAGCTTGGGACAGGGCCTCCAAGAGACCCAGTACTTC. The full variable domain, completed using reference TRBV5-8 and TRBJ2-5, is EAGVTQSPTHLIKTRGQQATLRCSPISGHTSVYWYQQALGLGLQFLLWYDEGEERNRGNFPPRFSGRQFPNYSSELNVNALELEDSALYLCASSLGQGLQETQYFGPGTRLLVL.

The chain recombines TRBV6-5 with TRBJ1-5; no clear D. CDR3 length: 15 amino acids. V was shortened by 5 bases and J by 6 bases, with 17 bases between the two germline ends. Germline V gene lookup returns CDR1 MNHEY and CDR2 SVGAGI. In nucleotides, the CDR3 is TGTGCCAGCAGTCCGACGGGAGGGAATCGTCAGCCCCAGCATTTT. Its translation is CASSPTGGNRQPQHF.

The gene calls are TRBV28 and TRBJ1-2; TRBD1 matches 11 bases. The CDR3 runs to 15 residues. From germline, CDR1 is MDHEN and CDR2 SYDVKM. V dropped 6 bases and J dropped 4; count of bases not matched to a gene: 7. The CDR3 nucleotides are TGTGCCAGCAGCCTAGGACAGGGGGCTAGCTATGGCTACACCTTC. The encoded protein is CASSLGQGASYGYTF.

The chain combines TRBV7-9 with TRBJ1-6; D remains unclear. With 0 bases removed from V and 6 bases from J, the gap between germline ends came to 12 bases. Per the germline V gene, CDR1 is SEHNR and CDR2 is FQNEAQ (reference sequence). CDR3 length equals 16 residues. As DNA, the CDR3 is TGTGCCAGCAGCTTAGCGCTGGGCAGGCTTAATTCACCCCTCCACTTT. Amino acid sequence: CASSLALGRLNSPLHF.

This chain links TRBV20-1 with TRBJ1-1; the D is unclear. The germline V gene encodes CDR1 DFQATT and CDR2 SNEGSKA (reference sequence). V was pared by 3 bases and J by 2 bases, with 19 bases between. The CDR3 is 16 residues long. CDR3 protein: CSASARTSRLNTEAFF. The CDR3 nucleotides are TGCAGTGCTAGTGCCCGAACCTCGAGACTTAACACTGAAGCTTTCTTT.

The chain is built from TRBV11-2 and TRBJ1-2, with 9 bases matching TRBD1. Looked up from germline, CDR1 is SGHAT and CDR2 is FQNNGV. CDR3 length: 19 amino acids. The ends lost 4 bases at V and 6 bases at J; junction bases unmatched: 21. DNA for the CDR3: TGTGCCAGCAGCTCACTACGGACTCCACGGGACAGGGTAAAGGATGGCTACACCTTC. This encodes CASSSLRTPRDRVKDGYTF.

The V call is TRBV10-3, the J call TRBJ1-2, with TRBD1 matching over 12 bases. The length of the CDR3 is 15 residues. V was clipped by 4 bases and J by 4 bases; unmatched bases: 4. The germline CDR1 and CDR2 sequences are ENHRY and SYGVKD. CDR3 in amino acids: CAISGDRGQGYGYTF. DNA of the CDR3: TGTGCCATCAGTGGGGACAGGGGGCAAGGCTATGGCTACACCTTC.

There are a few counts of this clone. This sequence joins TRBV3-1 (or the pseudogene TRBV3-2) and TRBJ2-5; D perhaps matches TRBD2 (5 bases). The V end was cut by 8 bases, the J end by 5 bases, with 18 bases between. CDR1 and CDR2 from the germline V gene are LGHDT and YNNKEL (reference sequence). This CDR3 has 14 amino acids. The CDR3 DNA sequence: TGTGCCAGCTGCCGCAACGGGGTTTACGAGACCCAGTACTTC. This sequence encodes CASCRNGVYETQYF.

The CDR3 DNA follows: TGCGCCAGCAGCTTATCGGGAGGCGGCACTGAAGCTTTCTTT. Protein sequence: CASSLSGGGTEAFF. The gene calls are TRBV5-1 and TRBJ1-1; D not resolved. This CDR3 is built from 14 residues. Looked up from germline, CDR1 is SGHRS and CDR2 is YFSETQ. The germline V and J ends were trimmed by 2 bases and 4 bases, with 12 bases remaining between them.

This clone was seen just once. V is TRBV6-5 and J is TRBJ2-4, with 7 bases aligning to TRBD2. CDR1 MNHEY and CDR2 SVGAGI come from the germline V gene. The V segment lost 0 bases and the J segment 1 base; nucleotides outside the gene matches: 0. The CDR3 has 15 amino acids. DNA for the CDR3: TGTGCCAGCAGTTACTCCGGGGGGGCCAAAAACATTCAGTACTTC. Its translation: CASSYSGGAKNIQYF.